The 6 T cell receptor beta chains given below trace back to one sample, sequenced in a study of early T cells in non-severe SARS-CoV-2 infection. TCRdb independently ran MiXCR on the 5' RACE reads; one entry per CDR3 protein. The sample includes some 66,000 distinct CDR3 sequences, about 12% of them seen just once. The sample was whole blood. All receptors derive from an adult who was a healthcare worker with PCR-confirmed SARS-CoV-2 infection or an uninfected control (not recorded which).

The table lists this clonotype with many counts. The rearrangement joins TRBV11-2 to TRBJ2-1; 14 nucleotides match TRBD2. Germline CDR1 and CDR2: SGHAT and FQNNGV. J was trimmed by 9 bases and V by 5 bases; bases with no gene match: 6. This CDR3 spans 15 amino acids. The CDR3 reads CASSLTSGRAGEQFF. The CDR3 coding sequence is TGTGCCAGCAGCCTGACTAGCGGGAGGGCCGGTGAGCAGTTCTTC.

This clonotype was recorded many times. The chain joins TRBV7-3 to TRBJ1-6; D is ambiguous. The CDR3 consists of 17 residues. The V end was cut by 3 bases, the J end by 8 bases, with 20 bases between. Germline loops: CDR1 SGHTA, CDR2 FQGTGA. The CDR3 loop reads CASSFYAPPNIDSPLHF. The CDR3 DNA sequence: TGTGCCAGCAGCTTCTATGCTCCCCCCAATATCGATTCACCCCTCCACTTT.

Many counts were recorded for this clonotype. The V gene is TRBV6-1, the J gene TRBJ2-1, with 12 positions matching TRBD2. This CDR3 contains 16 residues. Germline V gene lookup returns CDR1 MNHNS and CDR2 SASEGT. V shed 4 bases and J 3 bases; nucleotides not matched to a gene: 4. Here the CDR3 reads CASSGTSGNLYNEQFF. The CDR3 nucleotides are TGTGCCAGCAGTGGGACTAGCGGGAATCTCTACAATGAGCAGTTCTTC.

This clonotype was detected many times. The chain links TRBV3-1 to TRBJ2-1; no clear D. CDR3 length equals 16 residues. The V gene's germline CDR1 is LGHDT and CDR2 YNNKEL (reference sequence). V lost 3 bases, J lost 0 bases, and 12 bases lay in between. The CDR3 DNA reads as TGTGCCAGCAGCCACTCCTCCCGGAGCTCCTACAATGAGCAGTTCTTC. Translation gives CASSHSSRSSYNEQFF.

There are many counts of this clonotype. This sequence joins TRBV2 and TRBJ2-3; TRBD2 might be the D (7 bases). CDR3 length: 15 amino acids. Trimming pared 5 bases from V and 0 bases from J, leaving 12 bases between. CDR1 and CDR2 from the germline V gene are SNHLY and FYNNEI. CDR3 protein: CASSQGGVSTDTQYF. CDR3 bases: TGTGCCAGCAGTCAAGGGGGGGTAAGCACAGATACGCAGTATTTT.

This clonotype has just a few counts. The chain has TRBV11-2 and TRBJ2-7; D not resolved. V lost 1 base to trimming and J lost 12 bases, with 13 bases between them. This CDR3 spans 12 amino acids. The germline V gene encodes CDR1 SGHAT and CDR2 FQNNGV. The CDR3 sequence: CASSLVYGERYF. Written as DNA, the CDR3 is TGTGCCAGCAGCTTAGTGTATGGGGAACGGTACTTC.